The source of this T cell receptor beta chain is a study of response to subunit inactivated influenza vaccine. CDR3 length: 16 residues. CDR1 and CDR2 from the germline V gene are DFQATT and SNEGSKA (reference sequence). J gave up 3 bases and V 0 bases, and 9 bases lay outside the gene matches. TCRdb re-derived calls from the RT-PCR reads in MiXCR, one entry per CDR3 protein. The sample includes just under 550,000 distinct CDR3 sequences, approximately 20% of them seen just once. The same data also contributed to another study, on T cells expressing NK-cell markers. That study reports: TCR beta cDNA was made by 5'RACE template switching with UMIs. Source material for TCR beta repertoires consisted of sorted CD3+CD56+NKG2C+, CD3+CD56+NKG2C- and CD3+CD56-NKG2C+ T cells. The study sequenced eight donors, seven HCMV-seropositive and one seronegative. Dominant NKG2C+ clonotypes in a handful of donors made up roughly 1.0-7.0% of CD8+ T cells. Also leading the CD3+CD56-NKG2C+ fraction in a handful of donors were these clonotypes.

This clonotype was sampled from a middle-aged man who received an inactivated influenza vaccine. The specimen was CD4+ T cells sorted from PBMCs, collected about 12 days after vaccination. V gene TRBV20-1 combines with J gene TRBJ2-7; 9 bases map to TRBD1. CDR3 in amino acids: CSARDRARDRVYEQYF. In nucleotides, the CDR3 is TGCAGTGCTAGAGATCGTGCTCGGGACAGGGTCTACGAGCAGTACTTC.